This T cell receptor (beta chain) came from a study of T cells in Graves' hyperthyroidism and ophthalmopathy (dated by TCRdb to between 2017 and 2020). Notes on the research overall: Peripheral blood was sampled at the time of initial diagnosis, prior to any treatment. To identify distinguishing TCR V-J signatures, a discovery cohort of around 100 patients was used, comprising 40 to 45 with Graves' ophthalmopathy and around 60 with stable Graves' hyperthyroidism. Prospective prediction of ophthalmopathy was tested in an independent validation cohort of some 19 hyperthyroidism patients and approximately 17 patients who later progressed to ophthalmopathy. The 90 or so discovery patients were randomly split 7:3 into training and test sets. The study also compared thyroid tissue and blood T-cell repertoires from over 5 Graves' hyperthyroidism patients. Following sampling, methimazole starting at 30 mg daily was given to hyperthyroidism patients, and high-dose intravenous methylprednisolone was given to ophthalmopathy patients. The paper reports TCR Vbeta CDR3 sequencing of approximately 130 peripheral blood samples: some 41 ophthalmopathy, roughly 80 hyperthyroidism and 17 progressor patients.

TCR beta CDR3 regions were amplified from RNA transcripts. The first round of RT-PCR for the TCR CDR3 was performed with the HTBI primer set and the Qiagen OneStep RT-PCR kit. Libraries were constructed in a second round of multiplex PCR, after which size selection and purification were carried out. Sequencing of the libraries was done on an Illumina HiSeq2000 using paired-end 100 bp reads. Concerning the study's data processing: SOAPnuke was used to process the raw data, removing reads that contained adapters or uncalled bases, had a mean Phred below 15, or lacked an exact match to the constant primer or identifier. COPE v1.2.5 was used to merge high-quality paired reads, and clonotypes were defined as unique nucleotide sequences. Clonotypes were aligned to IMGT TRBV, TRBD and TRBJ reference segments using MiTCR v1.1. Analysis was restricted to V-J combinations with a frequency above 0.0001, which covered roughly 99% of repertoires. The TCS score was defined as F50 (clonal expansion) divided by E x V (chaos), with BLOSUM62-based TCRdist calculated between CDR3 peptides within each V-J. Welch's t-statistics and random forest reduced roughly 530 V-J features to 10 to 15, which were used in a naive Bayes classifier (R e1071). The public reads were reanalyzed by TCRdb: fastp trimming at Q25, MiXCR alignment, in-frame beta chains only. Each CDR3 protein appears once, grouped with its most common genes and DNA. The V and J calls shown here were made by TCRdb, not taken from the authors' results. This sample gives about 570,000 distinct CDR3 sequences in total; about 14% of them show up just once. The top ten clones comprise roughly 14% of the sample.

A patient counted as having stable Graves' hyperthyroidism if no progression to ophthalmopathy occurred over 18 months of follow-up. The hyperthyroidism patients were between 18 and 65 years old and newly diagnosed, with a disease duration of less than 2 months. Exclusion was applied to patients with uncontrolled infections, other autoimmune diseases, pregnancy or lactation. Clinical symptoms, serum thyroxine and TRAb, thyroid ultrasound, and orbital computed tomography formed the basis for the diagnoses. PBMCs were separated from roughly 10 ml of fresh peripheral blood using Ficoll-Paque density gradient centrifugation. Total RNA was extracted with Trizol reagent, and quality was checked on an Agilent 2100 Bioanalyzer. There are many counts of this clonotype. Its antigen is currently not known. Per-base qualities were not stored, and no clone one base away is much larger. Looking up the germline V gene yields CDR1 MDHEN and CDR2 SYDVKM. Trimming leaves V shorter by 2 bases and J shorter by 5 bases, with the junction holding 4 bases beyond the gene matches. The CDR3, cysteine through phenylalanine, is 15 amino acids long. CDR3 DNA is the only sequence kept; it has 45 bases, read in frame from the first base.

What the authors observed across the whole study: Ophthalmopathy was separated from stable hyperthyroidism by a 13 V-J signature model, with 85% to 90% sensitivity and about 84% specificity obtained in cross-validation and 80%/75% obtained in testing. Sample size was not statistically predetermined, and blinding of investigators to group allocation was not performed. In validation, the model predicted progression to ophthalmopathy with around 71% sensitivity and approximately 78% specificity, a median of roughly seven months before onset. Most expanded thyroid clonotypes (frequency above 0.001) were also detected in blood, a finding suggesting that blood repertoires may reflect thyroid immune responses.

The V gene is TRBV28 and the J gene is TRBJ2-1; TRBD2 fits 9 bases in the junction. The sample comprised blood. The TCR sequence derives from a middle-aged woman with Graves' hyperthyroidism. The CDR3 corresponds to CASSLSGRIDNEQFF. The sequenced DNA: TGTGCCAGCAGTTTAAGCGGGAGGATAGACAATGAGCAGTTCTTC.